The sequence of this T cell receptor (beta chain) was determined in a study of T cell repertoires in cytomegalovirus infection. Study background: Recently identified HLA-C-restricted CMV epitopes were among the peptides used. Findings and limits, study-wide: Summed frequency of shared TCR beta families picked out CMV carriers who also had the relevant HLA. Clonotypes of TCR beta that were HLA-C-restricted and CMV-specific dominated the ex vivo response.

Per germline, CDR1 SGHTA and CDR2 FQGNSA. V lost 2 bases to trimming and J lost 4 bases, with 17 bases between them. The CDR3 spans 16 residues. TCRdb analysed the reads with MiXCR anew, one entry per CDR3 protein. The sample has approximately 65,000 distinct CDR3 sequences, 20% to 25% seen once. This clonotype came up a few times. No antigen is known for it. This sample comprised CD8+ T cells from cultured PBMCs, obtained from culture after CMV antigen stimulation. The rearrangement uses TRBV7-2 and TRBJ1-1; D call uncertain. The sequence derives from a human donor in good health (CMV status not recorded). Some clones in this sample may be carry-over from other donors' samples. CDR3 DNA sequence: TGTGCCAGCAGCTTATCCCGAAGGGCGTTTGCCACTGAAGCTTTCTTT. This sequence encodes CASSLSRRAFATEAFF.